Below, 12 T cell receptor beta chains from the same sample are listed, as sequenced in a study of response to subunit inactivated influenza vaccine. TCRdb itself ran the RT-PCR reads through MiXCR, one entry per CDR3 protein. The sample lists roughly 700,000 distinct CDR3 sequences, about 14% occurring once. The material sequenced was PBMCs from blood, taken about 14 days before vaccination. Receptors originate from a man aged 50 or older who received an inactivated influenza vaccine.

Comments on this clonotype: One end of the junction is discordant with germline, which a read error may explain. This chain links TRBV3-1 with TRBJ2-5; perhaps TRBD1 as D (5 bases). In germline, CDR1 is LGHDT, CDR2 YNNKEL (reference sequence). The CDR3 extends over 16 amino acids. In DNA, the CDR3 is TGTGCCAGCAGACAAGTTCGGCGAAGGGGTGGAGAGACCCAGTACTTC. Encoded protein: CASRQVRRRGGETQYF.

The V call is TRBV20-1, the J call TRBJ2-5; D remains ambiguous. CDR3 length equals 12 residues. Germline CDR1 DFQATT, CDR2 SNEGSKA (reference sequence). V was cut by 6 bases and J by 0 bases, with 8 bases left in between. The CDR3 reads CSAPRYQETQYF. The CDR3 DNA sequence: TGCAGTGCCCCAAGGTACCAAGAGACCCAGTACTTC.

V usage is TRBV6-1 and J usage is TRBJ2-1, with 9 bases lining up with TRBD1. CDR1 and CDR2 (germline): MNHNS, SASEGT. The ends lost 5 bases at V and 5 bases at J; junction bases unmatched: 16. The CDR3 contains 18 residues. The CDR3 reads CASSRTTGGGFWDNEQFF. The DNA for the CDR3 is TGTGCCAGCAGTCGAACTACAGGGGGCGGGTTTTGGGACAATGAGCAGTTCTTC.

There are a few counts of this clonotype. The CDR3 reads CASSQEGDSGNTIYF. The CDR3 DNA sequence: TGTGCCAGCAGCCAAGAGGGGGACTCTGGAAACACCATATATTTT. The gene calls are TRBV4-2 and TRBJ1-3; D perhaps matches TRBD1 (5 bases). The CDR3 extends over 15 amino acids. Trimming left V 0 bases short and J 0 bases short, with 6 bases between. Germline loops: CDR1 LGHNA, CDR2 YNFKEQ.

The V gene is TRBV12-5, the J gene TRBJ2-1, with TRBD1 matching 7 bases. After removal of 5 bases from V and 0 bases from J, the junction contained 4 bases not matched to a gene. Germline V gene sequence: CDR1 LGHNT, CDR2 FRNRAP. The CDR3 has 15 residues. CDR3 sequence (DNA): TGTGCTAGTGGTCCCGGGACAGCCTCCTACAATGAGCAGTTCTTC. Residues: CASGPGTASYNEQFF.

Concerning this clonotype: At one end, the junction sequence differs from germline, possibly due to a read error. CDR3 residues: CTSSQRQGGTSTDTQYF. As DNA, the CDR3 is TGTACCAGCTCCCAAAGGCAGGGGGGAACTAGCACAGATACGCAGTATTTT. This chain joins TRBV12-3 or TRBV12-4 and TRBJ2-3; a possible D gene is TRBD1 (7 bases). The CDR3 length is 17 residues.

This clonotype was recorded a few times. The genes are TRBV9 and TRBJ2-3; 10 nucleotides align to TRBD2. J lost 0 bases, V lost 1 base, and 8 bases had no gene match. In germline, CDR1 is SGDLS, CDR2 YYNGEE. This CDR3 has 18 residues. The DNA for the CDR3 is TGTGCCAGCAGCGTACGTCCTAGCGGGAGTGGCAGCACAGATACGCAGTATTTT. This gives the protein CASSVRPSGSGSTDTQYF.

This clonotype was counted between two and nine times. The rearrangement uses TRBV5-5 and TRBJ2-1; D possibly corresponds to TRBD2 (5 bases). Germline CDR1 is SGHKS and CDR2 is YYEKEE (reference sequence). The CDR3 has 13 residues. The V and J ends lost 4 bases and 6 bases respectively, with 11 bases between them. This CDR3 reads CASSPGISNEQFF. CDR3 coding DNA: TGTGCCAGCAGCCCGGGAATATCCAATGAGCAGTTCTTC.

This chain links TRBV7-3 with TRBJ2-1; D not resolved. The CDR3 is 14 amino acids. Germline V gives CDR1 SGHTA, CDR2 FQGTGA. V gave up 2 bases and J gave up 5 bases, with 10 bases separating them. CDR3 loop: CASSLGRQDNEQFF. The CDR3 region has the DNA TGTGCCAGCAGCTTAGGCAGGCAAGACAATGAGCAGTTCTTC.

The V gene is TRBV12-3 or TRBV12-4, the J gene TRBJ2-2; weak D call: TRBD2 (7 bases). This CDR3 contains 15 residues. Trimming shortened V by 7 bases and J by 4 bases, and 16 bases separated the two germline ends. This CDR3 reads CASISEGGGTGELFF. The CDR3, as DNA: TGTGCCAGCATCTCAGAGGGGGGGGGCACCGGGGAGCTGTTTTTT.

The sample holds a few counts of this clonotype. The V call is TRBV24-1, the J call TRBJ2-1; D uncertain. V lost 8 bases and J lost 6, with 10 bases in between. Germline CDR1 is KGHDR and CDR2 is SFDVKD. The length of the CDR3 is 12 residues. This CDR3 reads CATTSQFNEQFF. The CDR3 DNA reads TGTGCCACCACTTCCCAGTTCAATGAGCAGTTCTTC.

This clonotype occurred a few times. The DNA of the CDR3 is TGTGCCAGGGGAGAAGTTCGGGAGGAGGTCACAGATACGCAGTATTTT. It specifies CARGEVREEVTDTQYF. V is TRBV6-1 and J is TRBJ2-3; TRBD2 matches at 7 bases. Losses at the gene ends were 9 bases for V and 2 bases for J; bases not matched to a gene: 14. The V gene's germline CDR1 is MNHNS and CDR2 SASEGT. There are 16 residues in the CDR3.